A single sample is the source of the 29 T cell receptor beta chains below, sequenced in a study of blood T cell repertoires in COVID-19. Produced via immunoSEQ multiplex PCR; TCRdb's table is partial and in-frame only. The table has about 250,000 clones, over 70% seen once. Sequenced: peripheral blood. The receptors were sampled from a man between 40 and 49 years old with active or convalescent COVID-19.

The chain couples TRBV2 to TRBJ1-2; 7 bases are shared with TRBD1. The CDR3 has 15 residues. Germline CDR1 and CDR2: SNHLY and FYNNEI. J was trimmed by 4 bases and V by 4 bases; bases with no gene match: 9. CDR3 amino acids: CASSGLTGNFYGYTF. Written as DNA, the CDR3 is TGTGCCAGCAGTGGATTGACAGGGAACTTCTATGGCTACACCTTC.

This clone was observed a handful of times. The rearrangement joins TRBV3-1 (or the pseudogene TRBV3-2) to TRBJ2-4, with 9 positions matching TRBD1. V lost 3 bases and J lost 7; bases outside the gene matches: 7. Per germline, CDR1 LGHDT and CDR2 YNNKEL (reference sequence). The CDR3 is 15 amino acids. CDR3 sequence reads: CASSHRQGDGNIQYF. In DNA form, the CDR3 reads TGTGCCAGCAGCCACAGACAGGGGGATGGGAACATTCAGTACTTC.

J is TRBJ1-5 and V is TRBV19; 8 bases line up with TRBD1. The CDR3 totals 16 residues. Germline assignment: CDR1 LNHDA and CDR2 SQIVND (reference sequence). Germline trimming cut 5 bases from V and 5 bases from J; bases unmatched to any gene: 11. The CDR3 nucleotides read TGTGCCAGTAGTCGGACAGGGAGGAGTGGTCATCAGCCCCAGCATTTT. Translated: CASSRTGRSGHQPQHF.

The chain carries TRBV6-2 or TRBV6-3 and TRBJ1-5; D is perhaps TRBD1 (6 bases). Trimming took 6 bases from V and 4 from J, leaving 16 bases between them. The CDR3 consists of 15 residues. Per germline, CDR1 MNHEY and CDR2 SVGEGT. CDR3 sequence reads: CASSFDRSGNQPQHF. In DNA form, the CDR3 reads TGTGCCAGCAGCTTTGACAGGAGTGGGAATCAGCCCCAGCATTTT.

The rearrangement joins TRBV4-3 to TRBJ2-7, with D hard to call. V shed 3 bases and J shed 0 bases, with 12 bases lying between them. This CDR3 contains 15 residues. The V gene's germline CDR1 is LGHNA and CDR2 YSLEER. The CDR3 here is CASSQKQIGSYEQYF. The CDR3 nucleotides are TGCGCCAGCAGCCAGAAACAGATTGGCTCCTACGAGCAGTACTTC.

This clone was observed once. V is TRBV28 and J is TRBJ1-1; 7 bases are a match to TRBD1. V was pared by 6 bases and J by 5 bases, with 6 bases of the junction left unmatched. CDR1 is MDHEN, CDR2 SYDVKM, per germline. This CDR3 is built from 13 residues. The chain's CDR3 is CASSVTGQTEAFF. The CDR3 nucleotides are TGTGCCAGCAGCGTGACAGGGCAAACTGAAGCTTTCTTT.

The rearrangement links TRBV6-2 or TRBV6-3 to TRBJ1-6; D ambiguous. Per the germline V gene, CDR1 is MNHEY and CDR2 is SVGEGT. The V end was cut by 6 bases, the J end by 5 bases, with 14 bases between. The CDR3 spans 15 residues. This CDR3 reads CASSPQRANNSPLHF. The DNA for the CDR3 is TGTGCCAGCAGCCCACAAAGAGCGAATAATTCACCCCTCCACTTT.

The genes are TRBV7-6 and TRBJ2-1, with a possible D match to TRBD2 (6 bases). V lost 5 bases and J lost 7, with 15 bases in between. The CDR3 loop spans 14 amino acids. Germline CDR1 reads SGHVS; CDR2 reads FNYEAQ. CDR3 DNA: TGTGCCAGCAGCCTAAAGACGGGAGTGAATGAGCAGTTCTTC. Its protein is CASSLKTGVNEQFF.

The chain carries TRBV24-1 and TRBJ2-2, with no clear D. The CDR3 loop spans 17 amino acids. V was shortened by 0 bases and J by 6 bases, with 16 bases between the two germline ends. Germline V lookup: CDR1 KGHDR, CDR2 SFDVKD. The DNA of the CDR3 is TGTGCCACCAGTGATTTGCAAAGCGCCCACGGCCCCGGGGAGCTGTTTTTT. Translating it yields CATSDLQSAHGPGELFF.

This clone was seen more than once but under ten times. The CDR3 coding sequence is TGTGCCAGTAGTATACTAGCGGAGCAGTTCTTC. This encodes CASSILAEQFF. V usage is TRBV19 and J usage is TRBJ2-1; D is possibly TRBD2 (6 bases). CDR3 size: 11 residues. The germline gives CDR1 LNHDA, CDR2 SQIVND (reference sequence). V was trimmed by 2 bases and J by 10 bases, leaving 6 bases between them.

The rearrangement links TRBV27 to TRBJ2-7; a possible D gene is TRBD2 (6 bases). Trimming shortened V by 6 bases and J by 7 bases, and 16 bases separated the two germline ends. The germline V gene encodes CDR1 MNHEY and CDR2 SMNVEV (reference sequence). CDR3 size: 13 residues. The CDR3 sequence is CASSLEGGLEQYF. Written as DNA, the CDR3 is TGTGCCAGCAGCCTAGAAGGAGGGTTGGAGCAGTACTTC.

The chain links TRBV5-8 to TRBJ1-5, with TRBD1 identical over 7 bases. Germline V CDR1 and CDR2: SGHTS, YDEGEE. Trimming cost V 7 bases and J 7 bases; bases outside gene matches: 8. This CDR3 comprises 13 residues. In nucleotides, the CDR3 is TGTGCCAGCCGAGCAGGGGGTGGCCAGCCCCAGCATTTT. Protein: CASRAGGGQPQHF.

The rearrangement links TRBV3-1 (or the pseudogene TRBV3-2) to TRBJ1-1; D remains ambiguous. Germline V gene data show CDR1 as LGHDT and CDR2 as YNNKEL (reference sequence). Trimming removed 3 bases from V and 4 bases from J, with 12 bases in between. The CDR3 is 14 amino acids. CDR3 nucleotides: TGTGCCAGCAGCCAGGGCACTTTGGGCACTGAAGCTTTCTTT. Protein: CASSQGTLGTEAFF.

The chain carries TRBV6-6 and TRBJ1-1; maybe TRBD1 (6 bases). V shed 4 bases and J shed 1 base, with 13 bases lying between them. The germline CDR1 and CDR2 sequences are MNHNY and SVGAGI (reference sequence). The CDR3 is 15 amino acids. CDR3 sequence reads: CASSWPGHTNTEAFF. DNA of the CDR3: TGTGCCAGCAGTTGGCCGGGACACACGAACACTGAAGCTTTCTTT.

The DNA of the CDR3 is TGTGCCAGCACCCTTACTATGACCTACGAGCAGTACTTC. Protein sequence: CASTLTMTYEQYF. The V and J genes are TRBV11-2 and TRBJ2-7; D not certain. The CDR3 spans 13 residues. Germline CDR1 reads SGHAT; CDR2 reads FQNNGV. V was clipped by 7 bases and J by 2 bases, with 12 bases between them.

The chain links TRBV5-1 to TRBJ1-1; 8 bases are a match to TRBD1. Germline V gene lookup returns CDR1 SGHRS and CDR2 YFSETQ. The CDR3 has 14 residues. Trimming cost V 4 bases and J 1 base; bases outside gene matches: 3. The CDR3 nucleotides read TGCGCCAGCAGCGAACAGGGGGGGAACACTGAAGCTTTCTTT. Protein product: CASSEQGGNTEAFF.

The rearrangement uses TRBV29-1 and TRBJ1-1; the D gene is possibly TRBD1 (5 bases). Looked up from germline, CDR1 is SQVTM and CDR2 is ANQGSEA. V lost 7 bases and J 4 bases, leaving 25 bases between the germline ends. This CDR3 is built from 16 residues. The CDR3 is CSGLLGRGGLSTEAFF. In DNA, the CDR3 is TGCAGCGGCCTTTTGGGGCGGGGGGGTTTATCCACTGAAGCTTTCTTT.

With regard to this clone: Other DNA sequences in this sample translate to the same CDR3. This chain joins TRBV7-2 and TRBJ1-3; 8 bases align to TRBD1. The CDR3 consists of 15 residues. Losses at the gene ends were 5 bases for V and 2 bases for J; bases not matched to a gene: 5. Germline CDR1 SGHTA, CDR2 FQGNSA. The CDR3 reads CASSPGQGAGNTIYF. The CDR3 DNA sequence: TGTGCCAGCAGCCCCGGACAGGGTGCTGGAAACACCATATATTTT.

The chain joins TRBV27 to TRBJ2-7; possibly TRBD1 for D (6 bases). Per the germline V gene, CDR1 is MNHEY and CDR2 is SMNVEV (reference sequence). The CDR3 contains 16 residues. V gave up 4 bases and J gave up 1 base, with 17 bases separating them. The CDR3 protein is CASSSGRDKPSYEQYF. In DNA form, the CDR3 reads TGTGCCAGCAGTTCAGGACGGGACAAGCCTTCCTACGAGCAGTACTTC.

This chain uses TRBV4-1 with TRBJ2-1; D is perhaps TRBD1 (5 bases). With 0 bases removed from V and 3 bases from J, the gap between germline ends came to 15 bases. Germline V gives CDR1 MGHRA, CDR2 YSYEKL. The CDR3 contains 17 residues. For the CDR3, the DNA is TGCGCCAGCAGCCAAGATAAGGGGTCCCTATACTACAATGAGCAGTTCTTC. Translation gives CASSQDKGSLYYNEQFF.

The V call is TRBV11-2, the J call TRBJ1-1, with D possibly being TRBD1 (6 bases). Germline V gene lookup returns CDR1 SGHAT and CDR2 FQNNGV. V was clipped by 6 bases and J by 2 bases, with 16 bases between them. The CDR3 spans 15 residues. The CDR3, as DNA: TGTGCCAGCAGTTCCCAGGGACACCTTAACACTGAAGCTTTCTTT. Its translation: CASSSQGHLNTEAFF.

The CDR3 DNA follows: TGTGCCAGCAGTTACACCGCGAGTGGTGCCGGAAACACCATATATTTT. Translation gives CASSYTASGAGNTIYF. V usage is TRBV6-5 and J usage is TRBJ1-3, with D unclear. Germline V lookup: CDR1 MNHEY, CDR2 SVGAGI. Trimming took 2 bases from V and 4 from J, leaving 15 bases between them. This CDR3 region has 16 residues.

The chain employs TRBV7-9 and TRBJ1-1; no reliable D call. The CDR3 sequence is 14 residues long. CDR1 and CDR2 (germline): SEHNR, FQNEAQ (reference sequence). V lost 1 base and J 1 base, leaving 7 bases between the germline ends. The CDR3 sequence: CASSLDLGNTEAFF. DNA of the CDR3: TGTGCCAGCAGCTTAGATCTAGGGAACACTGAAGCTTTCTTT.

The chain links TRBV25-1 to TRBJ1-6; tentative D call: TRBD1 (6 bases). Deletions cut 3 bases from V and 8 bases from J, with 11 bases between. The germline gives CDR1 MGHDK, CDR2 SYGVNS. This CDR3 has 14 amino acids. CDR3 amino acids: CASSDRGLYSPLHF. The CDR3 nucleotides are TGTGCCAGCAGTGACAGGGGCCTATATTCACCCCTCCACTTT.

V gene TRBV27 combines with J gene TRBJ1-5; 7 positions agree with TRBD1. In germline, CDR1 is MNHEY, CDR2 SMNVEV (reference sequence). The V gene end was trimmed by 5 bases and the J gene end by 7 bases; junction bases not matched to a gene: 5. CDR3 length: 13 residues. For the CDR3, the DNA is TGTGCCAGCAGTACAGACAGGGTGCAGCCCCAGCATTTT. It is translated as CASSTDRVQPQHF.

The CDR3 loop reads CASSRTGNNSPLHF. As DNA, the CDR3 is TGTGCCAGCAGTCGGACAGGGAATAATTCACCCCTCCACTTT. The chain employs TRBV6-6 and TRBJ1-6, with 8 bases identical to TRBD1. The CDR3 loop spans 14 amino acids. V lost 5 bases and J lost 5; bases outside the gene matches: 2. CDR1 is MNHNY, CDR2 SVGAGI, per germline (reference sequence).

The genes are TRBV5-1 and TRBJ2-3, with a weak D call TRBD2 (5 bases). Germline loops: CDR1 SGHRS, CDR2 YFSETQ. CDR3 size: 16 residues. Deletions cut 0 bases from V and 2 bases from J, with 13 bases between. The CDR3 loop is CASSLALLVPTDTQYF. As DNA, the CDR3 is TGCGCCAGCAGCTTGGCCCTACTAGTACCCACAGATACGCAGTATTTT.

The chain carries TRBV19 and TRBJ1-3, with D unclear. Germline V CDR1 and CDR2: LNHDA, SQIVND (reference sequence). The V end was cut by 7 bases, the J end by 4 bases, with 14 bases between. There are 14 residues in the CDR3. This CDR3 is CASTTNSGGNTIYF. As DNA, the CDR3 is TGTGCCAGTACCACCAACAGTGGAGGAAACACCATATATTTT.

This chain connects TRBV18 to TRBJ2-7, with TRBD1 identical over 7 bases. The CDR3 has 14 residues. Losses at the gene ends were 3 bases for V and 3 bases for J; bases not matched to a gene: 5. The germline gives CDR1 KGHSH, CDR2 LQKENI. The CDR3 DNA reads TGTGCCAGCTCACCCGGGACAGACCTCTACGAGCAGTACTTC. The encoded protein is CASSPGTDLYEQYF.